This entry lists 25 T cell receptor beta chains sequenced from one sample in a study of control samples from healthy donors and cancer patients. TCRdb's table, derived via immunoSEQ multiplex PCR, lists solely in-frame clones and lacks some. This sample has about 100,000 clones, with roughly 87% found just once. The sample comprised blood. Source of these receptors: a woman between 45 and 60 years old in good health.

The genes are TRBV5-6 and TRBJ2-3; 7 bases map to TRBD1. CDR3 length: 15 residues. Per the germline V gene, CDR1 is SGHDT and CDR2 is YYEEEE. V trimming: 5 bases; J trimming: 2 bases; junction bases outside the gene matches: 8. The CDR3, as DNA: TGTGCCAGCAGGCAGATAGACAGGGACACAGATACGCAGTATTTT. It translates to CASRQIDRDTDTQYF.

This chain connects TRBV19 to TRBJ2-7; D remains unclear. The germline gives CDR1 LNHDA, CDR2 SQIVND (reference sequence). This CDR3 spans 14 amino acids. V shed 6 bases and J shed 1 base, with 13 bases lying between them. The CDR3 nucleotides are TGTGCCAGTAGAGCGACGGATACTTCCTACGAGCAGTACGTC. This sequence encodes CASRATDTSYEQYV.

The CDR3 spells CASNLKGDYGYTF. CDR3 DNA: TGTGCCAGTAACCTCAAAGGGGACTATGGCTACACCTTC. The chain uses TRBV19 and TRBJ1-2; a possible D gene is TRBD1 (5 bases). V was shortened by 7 bases and J by 3 bases, with 12 bases between the two germline ends. The CDR3 contains 13 residues. Germline CDR1 and CDR2: LNHDA and SQIVND (reference sequence).

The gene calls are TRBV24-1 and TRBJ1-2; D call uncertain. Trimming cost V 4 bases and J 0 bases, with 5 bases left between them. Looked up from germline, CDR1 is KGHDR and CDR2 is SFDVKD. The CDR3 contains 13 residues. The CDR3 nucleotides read TGTGCCACCAGTGACGGGACTAACTATGGCTACACCTTC. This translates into CATSDGTNYGYTF.

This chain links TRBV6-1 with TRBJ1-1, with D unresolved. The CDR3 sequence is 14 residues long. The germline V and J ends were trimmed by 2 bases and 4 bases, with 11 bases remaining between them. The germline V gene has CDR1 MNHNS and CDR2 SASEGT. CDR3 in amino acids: CASSEFEDLTEAFF. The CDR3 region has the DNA TGTGCCAGCAGTGAATTTGAGGATCTCACTGAAGCTTTCTTT.

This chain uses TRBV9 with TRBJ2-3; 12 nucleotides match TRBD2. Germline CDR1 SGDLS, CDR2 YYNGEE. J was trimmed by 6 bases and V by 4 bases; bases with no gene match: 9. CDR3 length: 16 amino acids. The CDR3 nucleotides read TGTGCCAGCAGCTCATCTAGCGGGGGGGCCGCCGATACGCAGTATTTT. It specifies CASSSSSGGAADTQYF.

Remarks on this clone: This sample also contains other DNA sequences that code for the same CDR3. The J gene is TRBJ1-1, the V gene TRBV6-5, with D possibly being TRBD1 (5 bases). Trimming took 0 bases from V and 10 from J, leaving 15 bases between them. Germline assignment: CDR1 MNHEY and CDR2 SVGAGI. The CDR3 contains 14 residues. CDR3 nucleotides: TGTGCCAGCAGTTACTCGGGAGGGGTCGGTGTAGCTTTCTTT. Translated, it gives CASSYSGGVGVAFF.

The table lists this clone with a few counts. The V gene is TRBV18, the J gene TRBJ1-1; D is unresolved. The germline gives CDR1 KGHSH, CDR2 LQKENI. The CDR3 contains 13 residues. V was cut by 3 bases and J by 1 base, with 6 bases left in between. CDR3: CASSPRWNTEAFF. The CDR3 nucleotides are TGTGCCAGCTCACCGAGGTGGAACACTGAAGCTTTCTTT. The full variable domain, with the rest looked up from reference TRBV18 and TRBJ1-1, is NAGVMQNPRHLVRRRGQEARLRCSPMKGHSHVYWYRQLPEEGLKFMVYLQKENIIDESGMPKERFSAEFPKEGPSILRIQQVVRGDSAAYFCASSPRWNTEAFFGQGTRLTVV.

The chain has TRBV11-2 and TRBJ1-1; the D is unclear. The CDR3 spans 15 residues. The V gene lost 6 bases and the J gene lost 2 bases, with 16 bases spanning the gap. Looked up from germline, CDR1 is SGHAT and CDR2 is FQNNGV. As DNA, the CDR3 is TGTGCCAGCAGTTATAGGAGATGGGATAACACTGAAGCTTTCTTT. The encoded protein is CASSYRRWDNTEAFF.

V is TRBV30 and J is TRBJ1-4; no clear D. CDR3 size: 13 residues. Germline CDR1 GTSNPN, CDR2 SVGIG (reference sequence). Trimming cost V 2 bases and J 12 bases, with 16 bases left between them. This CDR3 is CAWSPEPSGELFF. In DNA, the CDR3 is TGTGCCTGGAGTCCGGAGCCGTCTGGGGAACTGTTTTTT.

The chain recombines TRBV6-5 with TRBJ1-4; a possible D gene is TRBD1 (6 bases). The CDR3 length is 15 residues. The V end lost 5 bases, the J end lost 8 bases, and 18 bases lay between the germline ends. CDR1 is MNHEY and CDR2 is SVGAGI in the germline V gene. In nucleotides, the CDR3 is TGTGCCAGCAGTACCCCCGGGACAAGGCGGGAAAAACTGTTTTTT. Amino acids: CASSTPGTRREKLFF.

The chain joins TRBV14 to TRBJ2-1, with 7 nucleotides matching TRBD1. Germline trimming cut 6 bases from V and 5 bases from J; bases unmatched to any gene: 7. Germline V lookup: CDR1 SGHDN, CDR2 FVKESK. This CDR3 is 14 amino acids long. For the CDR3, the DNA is TGTGCCAGCAGGGACAGGATCCATGACAATGAGCAGTTCTTC. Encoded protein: CASRDRIHDNEQFF.

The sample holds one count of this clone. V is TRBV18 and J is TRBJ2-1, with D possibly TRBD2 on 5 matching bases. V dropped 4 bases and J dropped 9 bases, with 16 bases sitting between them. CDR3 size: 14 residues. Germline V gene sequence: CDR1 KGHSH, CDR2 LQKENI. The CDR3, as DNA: TGTGCCAGCTCACTTCGTTTGCAAGAGGGTGAGCAGTTCTTC. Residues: CASSLRLQEGEQFF.

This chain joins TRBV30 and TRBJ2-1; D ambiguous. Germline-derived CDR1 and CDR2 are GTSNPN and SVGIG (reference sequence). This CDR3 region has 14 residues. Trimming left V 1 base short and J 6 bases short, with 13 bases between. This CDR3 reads CAWSAPRRLNEQFF. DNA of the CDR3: TGTGCCTGGAGTGCACCGCGCCGGCTCAATGAGCAGTTCTTC.

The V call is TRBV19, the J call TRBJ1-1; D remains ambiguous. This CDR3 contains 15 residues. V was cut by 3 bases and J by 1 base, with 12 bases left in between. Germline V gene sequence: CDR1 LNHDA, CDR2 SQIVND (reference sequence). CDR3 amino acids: CASSISPPENTEAFF. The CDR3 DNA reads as TGTGCCAGTAGTATCAGCCCTCCAGAGAACACTGAAGCTTTCTTT.

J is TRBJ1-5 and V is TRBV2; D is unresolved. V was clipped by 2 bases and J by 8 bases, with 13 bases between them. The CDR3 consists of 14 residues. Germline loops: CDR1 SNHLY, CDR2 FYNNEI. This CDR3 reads CASSERGGWEPQHF. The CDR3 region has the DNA TGTGCCAGCAGTGAACGAGGAGGGTGGGAGCCCCAGCATTTT.

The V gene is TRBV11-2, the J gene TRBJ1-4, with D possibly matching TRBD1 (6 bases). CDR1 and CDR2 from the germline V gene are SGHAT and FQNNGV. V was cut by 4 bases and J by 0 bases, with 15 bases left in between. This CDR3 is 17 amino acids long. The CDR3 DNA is TGTGCCAGCAGCTCCCTTCGGGACATCACAACTAATGAAAAACTGTTTTTT. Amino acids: CASSSLRDITTNEKLFF.

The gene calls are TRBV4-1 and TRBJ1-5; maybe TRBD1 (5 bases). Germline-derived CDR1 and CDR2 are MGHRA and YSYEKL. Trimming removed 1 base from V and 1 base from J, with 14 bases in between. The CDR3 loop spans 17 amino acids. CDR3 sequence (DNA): TGCGCCAGCAGCCAAGGACTGCGGGGGATGAGCAATCAGCCCCAGCATTTT. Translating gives CASSQGLRGMSNQPQHF.

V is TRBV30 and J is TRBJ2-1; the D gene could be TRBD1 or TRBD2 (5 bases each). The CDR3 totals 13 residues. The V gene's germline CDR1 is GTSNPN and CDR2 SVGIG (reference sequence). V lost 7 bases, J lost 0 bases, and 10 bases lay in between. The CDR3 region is CAYLRGSYNEQFF. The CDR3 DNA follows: TGTGCCTACCTGAGGGGCTCCTACAATGAGCAGTTCTTC.

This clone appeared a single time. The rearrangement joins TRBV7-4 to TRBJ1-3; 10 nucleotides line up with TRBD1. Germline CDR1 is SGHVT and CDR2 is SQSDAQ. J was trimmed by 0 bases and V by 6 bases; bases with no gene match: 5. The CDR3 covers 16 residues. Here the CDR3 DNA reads TGTGCCAGCAGGGGACAGGGGTCGCACTCTGGAAACACCATATATTTT. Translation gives CASRGQGSHSGNTIYF.

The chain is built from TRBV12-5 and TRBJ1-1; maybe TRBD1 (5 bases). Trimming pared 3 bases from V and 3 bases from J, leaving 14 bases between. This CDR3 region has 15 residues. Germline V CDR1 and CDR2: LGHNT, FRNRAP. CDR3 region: CASGLATMGDTEAFF. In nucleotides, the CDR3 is TGTGCTAGTGGTTTAGCTACCATGGGGGACACTGAAGCTTTCTTT. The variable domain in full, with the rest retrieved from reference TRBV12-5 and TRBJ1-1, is DARVTQTPRHKVTEMGQEVTMRCQPILGHNTVFWYRQTMMQGLELLAYFRNRAPLDDSGMPKDRFSAEMPDATLATLKIQPSEPRDSAVYFCASGLATMGDTEAFFGQGTRLTVV.

CDR3 nucleotides: TGTGCCAGCAGTGAGGAGTTATATGCGGAGACCCAGTACTTC. This gives the protein CASSEELYAETQYF. The chain has TRBV6-1 and TRBJ2-5; no definite D call. V lost 3 bases to trimming and J lost 5 bases, with 13 bases between them. Germline V lookup: CDR1 MNHNS, CDR2 SASEGT. The CDR3 extends over 14 amino acids.

In DNA, the CDR3 is TGTGCCAGCAGCCCTAGCTGGGGACAGGAGGCAGCGGGTGGCTACACCTTC. As protein: CASSPSWGQEAAGGYTF. The chain carries TRBV7-2 and TRBJ1-2, with 8 bases lining up with TRBD1. With 5 bases clipped from V and 7 bases from J, the junction kept 18 bases outside the gene matches. The V gene's germline CDR1 is SGHTA and CDR2 FQGNSA. This CDR3 region has 17 residues.

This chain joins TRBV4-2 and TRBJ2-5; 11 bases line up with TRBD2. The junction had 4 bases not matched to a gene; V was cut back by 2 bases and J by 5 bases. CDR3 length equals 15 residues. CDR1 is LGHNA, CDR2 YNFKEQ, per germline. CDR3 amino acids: CASSQSSGGRETQYF. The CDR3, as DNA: TGTGCCAGCAGCCAATCTAGCGGGGGGAGGGAGACCCAGTACTTC.

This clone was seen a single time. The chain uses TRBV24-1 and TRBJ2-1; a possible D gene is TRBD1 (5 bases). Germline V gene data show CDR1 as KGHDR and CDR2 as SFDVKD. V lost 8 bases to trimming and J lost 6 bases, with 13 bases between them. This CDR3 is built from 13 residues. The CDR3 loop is CATKRGAGNEQFF. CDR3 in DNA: TGTGCCACCAAAAGGGGCGCAGGCAATGAGCAGTTCTTC.